This paragraph reports one T cell receptor beta chain. Profiling relied on immunoSEQ multiplex PCR, and the TCRdb table lists in-frame clones only, not all of them. Of about 82,000 clones in the sample, 83% were seen once. This entry is derived from a study of T cell responses to AZD1222 COVID-19 vaccine. CDR1 and CDR2 (germline): LGHNA, YNFKEQ. Trimming pared 0 bases from V and 5 bases from J, leaving 10 bases between. This CDR3 contains 14 residues. Timing groups of about 4 and about 12 weeks for second doses were pooled. The input for sequencing was peripheral blood, taken 28 days after the second AZD1222 dose. This receptor was obtained from an adult who received the AZD1222 COVID-19 vaccine. The chain uses TRBV4-2 and TRBJ1-1; D unresolved. In nucleotides, the CDR3 is TGTGCCAGCAGCCAAGAGAGGGAACGAACTGAAGCTTTCTTT. It yields the protein CASSQERERTEAFF.